This is a list of T cell receptor beta chains from one sample in a study of blood T cell repertoires in COVID-19. Sequencing was performed with immunoSEQ multiplex PCR; in TCRdb, only in-frame clones are kept and a portion is missing. The repertoire has some 350,000 clones, more than 75% of them found once; the top ten carry just under 3%. The sample comprised PBMCs or T cells enriched from blood (not recorded which). Receptor source: a woman under 40 who had recovered from COVID-19. Each CDR3 is given with its conserved first and last residue. Fields, in order: V gene, J gene, D gene, clone size, CDR3 protein, CDR3 DNA. The D gene is left open where the match is weak. Only some rows state a clone size, as once, few, many or a class for expanded clones.

V: TRBV24-1
J: TRBJ2-7
D: TRBD2
size: -
CDR3: CATSDPLAGGSIGEQYF
DNA: TGTGCCACCAGTGATCCGTTAGCGGGAGGAAGTATTGGCGAGCAGTACTTC

V: TRBV5-4
J: TRBJ1-1
D: TRBD1
size: -
CDR3: CASTSLLGGADEAFF
DNA: TGTGCCAGCACAAGTTTATTAGGGGGCGCGGATGAAGCTTTCTTT

V: TRBV30
J: TRBJ1-2
D: -
size: -
CDR3: CAWSVPTSYGYTF
DNA: TGTGCCTGGAGTGTACCGACTAGCTATGGCTACACCTTC

V: TRBV5-1
J: TRBJ1-2
D: -
size: -
CDR3: CASSLMQASNYGYTF
DNA: TGCGCCAGCAGCTTGATGCAGGCCTCTAACTATGGCTACACCTTC

V: TRBV5-1
J: TRBJ2-7
D: -
size: -
CDR3: CASSLRPGVSDEQYF
DNA: TGCGCCAGCAGTTTAAGGCCGGGAGTGAGCGACGAGCAGTACTTC

V: TRBV18
J: TRBJ1-1
D: TRBD1
size: -
CDR3: CASSPDRQNTEAFF
DNA: TGTGCCAGCTCGCCGGACAGGCAGAACACTGAAGCTTTCTTT

V: TRBV3-1/TRBV3-2
J: TRBJ2-1
D: -
size: -
CDR3: CASSQGLSRYNEQFF
DNA: TGTGCCAGCAGCCAAGGATTATCGAGATACAATGAGCAGTTCTTC

V: TRBV14
J: TRBJ2-3
D: TRBD1
size: few
CDR3: CASSQDPGQASDTQYF
DNA: TGTGCCAGCAGCCAAGACCCAGGACAGGCTTCAGATACGCAGTATTTT

V: TRBV12-3/TRBV12-4
J: TRBJ1-5
D: -
size: -
CDR3: CASSFVEGEPQHF
DNA: TGTGCCAGCAGTTTTGTAGAGGGTGAGCCCCAGCATTTT

V: TRBV30
J: TRBJ1-3
D: -
size: -
CDR3: CAWNLYRTGVSGNTIYF
DNA: TGTGCCTGGAATCTATATCGAACGGGGGTCTCTGGAAACACCATATATTTT

V: TRBV19
J: TRBJ2-1
D: -
size: -
CDR3: CASTRRDNLYNEQFF
DNA: TGTGCCAGTACCCGTCGGGACAACCTGTACAATGAGCAGTTCTTC

V: TRBV19
J: TRBJ2-1
D: TRBD2
size: -
CDR3: CASSISAGVSYNEQFF
DNA: TGTGCCAGTAGTATCTCAGCGGGAGTCTCCTACAATGAGCAGTTCTTC

V: TRBV7-2
J: TRBJ1-5
D: -
size: once
CDR3: CASSLARNPYSNQPQHF
DNA: TGTGCCAGCAGCTTAGCGAGGAACCCCTATAGCAATCAGCCCCAGCATTTT

V: TRBV5-1
J: TRBJ1-5
D: -
size: few
CDR3: CASSPGPDQPQHF
DNA: TGCGCCAGCAGTCCAGGGCCTGATCAGCCCCAGCATTTT

V: TRBV12-3/TRBV12-4
J: TRBJ1-5
D: -
size: few
CDR3: CASSLQRYQPQHF
DNA: TGTGCCAGCAGTTTGCAGCGATATCAGCCCCAGCATTTT

V: TRBV30
J: TRBJ2-5
D: TRBD2
size: -
CDR3: CAWSVGVAGRLETQYF
DNA: TGTGCCTGGAGTGTAGGGGTAGCGGGACGTTTAGAGACCCAGTACTTC

V: TRBV3-1/TRBV3-2
J: TRBJ1-1
D: TRBD1
size: once
CDR3: CASSPEPLGQGFGAFF
DNA: TGTGCCAGCAGCCCAGAGCCTCTGGGACAGGGCTTTGGAGCTTTCTTT